Shown below are 32 T cell receptor beta chains from a single sample sequenced in a study of neurological immune-mediated disorders. TCRdb used MiXCR to reprocess the 5' RACE reads, holding one entry per CDR3 protein. The table shows fewer than 30,000 distinct CDR3 sequences, with roughly 13% occurring only once. The sequencing sample was made of PBMCs. The receptors derive from a woman in her thirties or forties with HTLV-1-associated myelopathy (HAM/TSP).

This clonotype was recorded many times. The V call is TRBV12-3 or TRBV12-4, the J call TRBJ2-5; the match to TRBD2 covers 8 bases. The CDR3 has 15 residues. Germline trimming cut 2 bases from V and 4 bases from J; bases unmatched to any gene: 6. The CDR3 loop is CASSLLGGATETQYF. The CDR3 DNA follows: TGTGCCAGCAGTTTACTCGGGGGGGCGACAGAGACCCAGTACTTC.

This clonotype occurred many times. J is TRBJ2-7 and V is TRBV5-1; D not certain. The length of the CDR3 is 14 residues. Germline values: CDR1 SGHRS, CDR2 YFSETQ. Trimming removed 2 bases from V and 2 bases from J, with 11 bases in between. DNA for the CDR3: TGCGCCAGCAGCTTCGGCAGCCGGACCTACGAGCAGTACTTC. This translates into CASSFGSRTYEQYF.

This clonotype occurred many times. The rearrangement joins TRBV5-1 to TRBJ2-1; D remains ambiguous. Trimming removed 4 bases at V and 3 bases at J, with 5 bases between. CDR3 length: 12 amino acids. In germline, CDR1 is SGHRS, CDR2 YFSETQ. The CDR3 coding sequence is TGCGCCAGCAGCCTTCACTACAATGAGCAGTTCTTC. This codes for CASSLHYNEQFF.

This chain links TRBV12-3 or TRBV12-4 with TRBJ1-5, with a possible D match to TRBD1 (6 bases). V gave up 6 bases and J gave up 3 bases, with 15 bases separating them. The CDR3 totals 15 residues. CDR3 DNA sequence: TGTGCCAGCAGACCCGGGACACTCAACAATCAGCCCCAGCATTTT. This gives the protein CASRPGTLNNQPQHF.

There are many counts of this clonotype. The chain recombines TRBV12-3 or TRBV12-4 with TRBJ1-5, with 7 bases matching TRBD1. The CDR3 extends over 14 amino acids. The V and J ends lost 7 bases and 1 base, in that order; junction bases with no gene match: 4. The CDR3 region is CASTRGNSNQPQHF. CDR3 DNA sequence: TGTGCCAGCACCAGGGGGAACAGCAATCAGCCCCAGCATTTT.

In this sample, this clonotype turned up once. The chain has TRBV4-1 and TRBJ2-7; unclear D gene. Germline V gene sequence: CDR1 MGHRA, CDR2 YSYEKL. The CDR3 loop spans 14 amino acids. Trimming pared 2 bases from V and 0 bases from J, leaving 8 bases between. DNA for the CDR3: TGCGCCAGCAGCCAACTGGGCGGCTCCTACGAGCAGTACTTC. Protein sequence: CASSQLGGSYEQYF.

This clonotype was picked up many times. The CDR3 reads CSGISGVTGELFF. Here the CDR3 DNA reads TGCAGCGGGATTTCAGGGGTAACCGGGGAGCTGTTTTTT. The rearrangement links TRBV29-1 to TRBJ2-2, with D possibly matching TRBD1 (6 bases). The germline gives CDR1 SQVTM, CDR2 ANQGSEA. This CDR3 has 13 residues. V lost 7 bases to trimming and J lost 5 bases, with 14 bases between them.

At least ten counts were recorded for this clonotype. The V and J genes are TRBV12-3 or TRBV12-4 and TRBJ1-4, with TRBD1 matching 7 bases. The CDR3 covers 12 residues. With 3 bases clipped from V and 11 bases from J, the junction kept 3 bases outside the gene matches. The CDR3 region is CASSFDRVKLFF. For the CDR3, the DNA is TGTGCCAGCAGTTTCGACAGGGTGAAACTGTTTTTT.

This clonotype has at least ten counts. The J gene is TRBJ1-5, the V gene TRBV6-1; unclear D gene. Germline V gene sequence: CDR1 MNHNS, CDR2 SASEGT. The ends were cut back, 2 bases at V and 11 bases at J, with 4 bases in the middle. The CDR3 totals 10 residues. CDR3 in DNA: TGTGCCAGCAGTGAAAGGACCCAGCATTTT. Translation gives CASSERTQHF.

To note about this clonotype: One end of the junction fails to match germline, which may point to a read error. The V call is TRBV12-3 or TRBV12-4, the J call TRBJ2-5, with D perhaps matching TRBD1 or TRBD2 (6 bases each). The length of the CDR3 is 20 residues. The CDR3 sequence: CASCFRGLPGLGVKGETRYF. The CDR3 bases are TGTGCCAGCTGTTTCCGCGGTTTACCGGGACTTGGGGTAAAGGGGGAGACCCGGTACTTC.

This clonotype was picked up many times. The V call is TRBV4-3, the J call TRBJ2-7; perhaps TRBD1 as D (6 bases). V lost 0 bases and J lost 1, with 13 bases in between. Germline lookup yields CDR1 LGHNA and CDR2 YSLEER. This CDR3 has 16 residues. Written as DNA, the CDR3 is TGCGCCAGCAGCCAAGATGGGGGCAGCGCTTCCTACGAGCAGTACTTC. Its protein is CASSQDGGSASYEQYF.

The chain combines TRBV20-1 with TRBJ1-5; D remains ambiguous. The CDR3 contains 13 residues. The germline CDR1 and CDR2 sequences are DFQATT and SNEGSKA (reference sequence). This CDR3 reads CSAFDGEDQPQHF. For the CDR3, the DNA is TGCAGCGCATTCGACGGGGAGGATCAGCCCCAGCATTTT.

Turning to this clonotype: An end of the junction differs from the germline gene, which may be a read error. The chain carries TRBV28 and TRBJ2-6, with a weak D call TRBD1 (5 bases). CDR3 length: 12 amino acids. The germline V gene encodes CDR1 MDHEN and CDR2 SYDVKM. The CDR3 DNA sequence: TGTGCCAGTAGGGATGGGGCCGACGTCCTGACTTTC. This codes for CASRDGADVLTF.

Ten or more counts support this clonotype. The chain is built from TRBV9 and TRBJ2-2, with 8 bases that match TRBD1. Looked up from germline, CDR1 is SGDLS and CDR2 is YYNGEE. V was clipped by 4 bases and J by 3 bases; unmatched bases: 8. The CDR3 sequence is 16 residues long. This chain's CDR3 is CASSSGQGPDTGELFF. The CDR3 DNA is TGTGCCAGCAGCTCTGGACAGGGTCCAGACACCGGGGAGCTGTTTTTT. Combining the CDR3 with reference TRBV9 and TRBJ2-2 gives the whole variable domain DSGVTQTPKHLITATGQRVTLRCSPRSGDLSVYWYQQSLDQGLQFLIQYYNGEERAKGNILERFSAQQFPDLHSELNLSSLELGDSALYFCASSSGQGPDTGELFFGEGSRLTVL.

As DNA, the CDR3 is TGTGCCAGCAGCTTAGAGGGGGGCGGGGGAATAAGGTTCTTC. Amino acids: CASSLEGGGGIRFF. The chain has TRBV11-2 and TRBJ2-1, with D possibly being TRBD2 (7 bases). This CDR3 is 14 amino acids long. V was shortened by 0 bases and J by 15 bases, with 18 bases between the two germline ends. Germline-derived CDR1 and CDR2 are SGHAT and FQNNGV.

This clonotype was seen many times. The chain is built from TRBV7-3 and TRBJ2-3, with 10 bases matching TRBD1. Germline V CDR1 and CDR2: SGHTA, FQGTGA. Trimming cost V 5 bases and J 1 base; bases outside gene matches: 6. The CDR3 extends over 16 amino acids. The CDR3 DNA reads TGTGCCAGCAGCCCGACGACAGGGGGCGGCACAGATACGCAGTATTTT. Its protein product is CASSPTTGGGTDTQYF.

This clonotype was recorded many times. The genes are TRBV5-1 and TRBJ2-1; D is perhaps TRBD1 or TRBD2 (6 bases each). CDR1 and CDR2 from the germline V gene are SGHRS and YFSETQ. The CDR3 length is 16 residues. The V end was cut by 4 bases, the J end by 1 base, with 15 bases between. CDR3 sequence reads: CASSVDGGGSYNEQFF. Written as DNA, the CDR3 is TGCGCCAGCAGCGTTGACGGAGGGGGTTCCTACAATGAGCAGTTCTTC.

This clonotype was picked up many times. This chain uses TRBV9 with TRBJ2-2; tentative D call: TRBD2 (5 bases). CDR1 and CDR2 (germline): SGDLS, YYNGEE. This CDR3 contains 16 residues. The germline V and J ends were trimmed by 4 bases and 2 bases, with 15 bases remaining between them. The CDR3, as DNA: TGTGCCAGCAGCATCGCGGGTGGGCTCAACACCGGGGAGCTGTTTTTT. Amino acid sequence: CASSIAGGLNTGELFF.

At least ten counts were recorded for this clonotype. The V and J genes are TRBV12-3 or TRBV12-4 and TRBJ1-3; D possibly corresponds to TRBD1 (5 bases). V gave up 4 bases and J gave up 0 bases, with 16 bases separating them. The CDR3 runs 17 residues. In DNA form, the CDR3 reads TGTGCCAGCAGTTCAAATCCACCAGGGTACTCTGGAAACACCATATATTTT. Encoded protein: CASSSNPPGYSGNTIYF.

This clonotype showed up many times. The chain joins TRBV4-1 to TRBJ2-2, with D hard to call. The germline CDR1 and CDR2 sequences are MGHRA and YSYEKL. The CDR3 consists of 14 residues. The germline V and J ends were trimmed by 0 bases and 6 bases, with 8 bases remaining between them. The CDR3: CASSQDNGPGELFF. The CDR3 DNA reads TGCGCCAGCAGCCAAGATAACGGGCCCGGGGAGCTGTTTTTT.

The V and J genes are TRBV7-9 and TRBJ2-1; TRBD1 is a possible D gene (6 bases). Germline V CDR1 and CDR2: SEHNR, FQNEAQ (reference sequence). Deletions cut 6 bases from V and 8 bases from J, with 11 bases between. CDR3 length equals 12 residues. For the CDR3, the DNA is TGTGCCAGCAGGGGGGCAGGCGATGAGCAGTTCTTC. Translation: CASRGAGDEQFF.

This clonotype was seen repeatedly, ten times or more. This chain connects TRBV6-5 to TRBJ1-1; 7 positions match TRBD1. Per germline, CDR1 MNHEY and CDR2 SVGAGI. CDR3 size: 13 residues. V shed 2 bases, J shed 7 bases, and the junction held 4 bases outside the gene matches. The DNA of the CDR3 is TGTGCCAGCAGTTACGGTCAGGGGGATGAAGCTTTCTTT. Translating gives CASSYGQGDEAFF.

In its sample, this clonotype ranks as medium-sized. This CDR3 is CASSESGQGDEQYF. The CDR3 bases are TGCGCCAGCAGTGAGTCGGGACAGGGTGACGAGCAGTACTTC. The rearrangement uses TRBV10-1 and TRBJ2-7; the match to TRBD1 covers 9 bases. The V segment lost 0 bases and the J segment 5 bases; nucleotides outside the gene matches: 2. The germline gives CDR1 WNHNN, CDR2 SYGVQD (reference sequence). The CDR3 covers 14 residues.

This clonotype was counted ten times or more. The chain recombines TRBV7-9 with TRBJ2-3; D is unresolved. The CDR3 covers 14 residues. Trimming stripped 1 base from V and 3 bases from J, with 8 bases between. CDR1 is SEHNR, CDR2 FQNEAQ, per germline (reference sequence). The CDR3 DNA is TGTGCCAGCAGCTTAGTTATAGGGACAGATACGCAGTATTTT. This codes for CASSLVIGTDTQYF. Together with reference TRBV7-9 and TRBJ2-3, the CDR3 gives the full variable domain: DTGVSQNPRHKITKRGQNVTFRCDPISEHNRLYWYRQTLGQGPEFLTYFQNEAQLEKSRLLSDRFSAERPKGSFSTLEIQRTEQGDSAMYLCASSLVIGTDTQYFGPGTRLTVL.

This clonotype has at least ten counts. J is TRBJ1-2 and V is TRBV3-1; D gene uncertain. The V end was cut by 2 bases, the J end by 1 base, with 5 bases between. CDR3 size: 13 residues. The germline gives CDR1 LGHDT, CDR2 YNNKEL (reference sequence). Here the CDR3 reads CASSQIVNYGYTF. Here the CDR3 DNA reads TGTGCCAGCAGCCAAATAGTTAACTATGGCTACACCTTC.

This clonotype was counted ten times or more. The chain recombines TRBV5-1 with TRBJ2-7, with D possibly being TRBD1 (6 bases). The length of the CDR3 is 14 residues. Looked up from germline, CDR1 is SGHRS and CDR2 is YFSETQ. The V end lost 3 bases, the J end lost 6 bases, and 16 bases lay between the germline ends. CDR3 in DNA: TGCGCCAGCAGCTCGACAGGAGAAAGAGGCGAGCAGTACTTC. Residues: CASSSTGERGEQYF.

This clonotype was counted ten times or more. The gene calls are TRBV12-3 or TRBV12-4 and TRBJ2-1; tentatively, D is TRBD2 (5 bases). This CDR3 contains 14 residues. V was trimmed by 6 bases and J by 8 bases, leaving 17 bases between them. CDR3 DNA sequence: TGTGCCAGCAGGGACTCCACCTGGACCGATGAGCAGTTCTTC. Protein: CASRDSTWTDEQFF.

This clonotype has ten or more counts. J is TRBJ2-1 and V is TRBV5-1; the match to TRBD1 covers 8 bases. Germline CDR1 reads SGHRS; CDR2 reads YFSETQ. The CDR3 extends over 14 amino acids. The V gene end was trimmed by 3 bases and the J gene end by 3 bases; junction bases not matched to a gene: 2. The CDR3 spells CASSSGTGYNEQFF. The CDR3 DNA sequence: TGCGCCAGCAGCTCCGGGACAGGCTACAATGAGCAGTTCTTC.

The chain carries TRBV2 and TRBJ1-2; D ambiguous. In germline, CDR1 is SNHLY, CDR2 FYNNEI. Trimming left V 5 bases short and J 4 bases short, with 14 bases between. The CDR3 contains 14 residues. As DNA, the CDR3 is TGTGCCAGCAGTAAAGGACCGATACCCTATGGCTACACCTTC. Amino acid sequence: CASSKGPIPYGYTF.

This clonotype appeared many times. The rearrangement links TRBV5-1 to TRBJ1-1; D is unresolved. Trimming cost V 7 bases and J 2 bases, with 9 bases left between them. Looked up from germline, CDR1 is SGHRS and CDR2 is YFSETQ. This CDR3 has 12 amino acids. CDR3 DNA: TGCGCCAGCGGAGTTACCAACACTGAAGCTTTCTTT. Its translation: CASGVTNTEAFF.

This clonotype appeared many times. The chain uses TRBV12-3 or TRBV12-4 and TRBJ1-3; possibly TRBD1 for D (5 bases). Trimming took 10 bases from V and 1 from J, leaving 11 bases between them. The CDR3 covers 13 residues. CDR3: CANRDPSGNTIYF. The CDR3 DNA reads as TGTGCCAACCGGGACCCTTCTGGAAACACCATATATTTT.

This clonotype was recorded a few times. The gene calls are TRBV12-3 or TRBV12-4 and TRBJ1-5, with D uncertain. CDR3 size: 14 residues. V lost 1 base and J 3 bases, leaving 7 bases between the germline ends. The CDR3 nucleotides read TGTGCCAGCAGTTTAGGGGGAGTCAATCAGCCCCAGCATTTT. Amino acids: CASSLGGVNQPQHF.